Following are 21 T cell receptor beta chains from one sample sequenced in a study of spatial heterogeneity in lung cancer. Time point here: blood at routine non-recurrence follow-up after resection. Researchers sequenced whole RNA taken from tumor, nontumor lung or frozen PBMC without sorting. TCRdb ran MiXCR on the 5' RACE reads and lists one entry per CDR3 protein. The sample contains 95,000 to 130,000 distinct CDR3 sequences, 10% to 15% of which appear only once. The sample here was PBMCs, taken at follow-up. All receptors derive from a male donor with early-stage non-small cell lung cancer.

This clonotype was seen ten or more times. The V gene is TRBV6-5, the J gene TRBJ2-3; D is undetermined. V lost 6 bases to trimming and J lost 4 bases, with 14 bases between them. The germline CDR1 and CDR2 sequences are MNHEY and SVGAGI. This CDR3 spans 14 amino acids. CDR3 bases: TGTGCCAGCAGGGCCTCGGCGAGTGCAGATACGCAGTATTTT. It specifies CASRASASADTQYF.

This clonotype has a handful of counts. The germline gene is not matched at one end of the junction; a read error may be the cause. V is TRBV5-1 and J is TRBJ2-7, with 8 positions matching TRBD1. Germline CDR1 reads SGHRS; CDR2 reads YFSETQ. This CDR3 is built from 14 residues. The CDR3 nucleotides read TGCCCCAGCAGCCTCAGGGGGCGTGAAGACGAGCAGTACTTC. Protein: CPSSLRGREDEQYF.

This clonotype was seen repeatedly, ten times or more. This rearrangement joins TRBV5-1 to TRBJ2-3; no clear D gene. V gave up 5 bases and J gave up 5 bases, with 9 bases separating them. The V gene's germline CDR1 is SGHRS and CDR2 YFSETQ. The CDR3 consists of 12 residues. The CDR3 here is CASRPDQDTQYF. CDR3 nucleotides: TGCGCCAGCAGGCCAGATCAAGATACGCAGTATTTT.

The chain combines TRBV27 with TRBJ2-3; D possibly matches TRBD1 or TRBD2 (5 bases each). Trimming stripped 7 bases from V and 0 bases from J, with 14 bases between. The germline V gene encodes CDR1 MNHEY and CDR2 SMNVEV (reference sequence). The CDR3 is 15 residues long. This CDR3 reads CASTPQRGSTDTQYF. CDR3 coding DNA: TGTGCCAGCACTCCACAGAGGGGAAGCACAGATACGCAGTATTTT.

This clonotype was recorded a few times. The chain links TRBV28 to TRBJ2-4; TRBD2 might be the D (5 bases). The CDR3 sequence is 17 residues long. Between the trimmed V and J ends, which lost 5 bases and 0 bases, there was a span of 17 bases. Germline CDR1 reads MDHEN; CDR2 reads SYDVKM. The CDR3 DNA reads TGTGCCAGCAGTCTACGGACCAGCGGTGGAGCCAAAAACATTCAGTACTTC. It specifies CASSLRTSGGAKNIQYF.

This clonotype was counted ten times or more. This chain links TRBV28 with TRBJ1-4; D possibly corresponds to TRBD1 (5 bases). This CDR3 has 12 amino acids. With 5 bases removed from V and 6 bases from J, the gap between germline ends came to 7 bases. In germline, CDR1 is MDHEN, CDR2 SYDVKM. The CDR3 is CASSQGDEKLFF. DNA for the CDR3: TGTGCCAGCAGTCAGGGCGATGAAAAACTGTTTTTT.

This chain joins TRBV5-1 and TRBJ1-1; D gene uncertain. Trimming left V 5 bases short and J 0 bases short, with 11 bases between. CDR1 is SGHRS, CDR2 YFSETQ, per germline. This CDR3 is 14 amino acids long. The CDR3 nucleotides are TGCGCCAGCAGATTAGACACACTGAACACTGAAGCTTTCTTT. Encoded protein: CASRLDTLNTEAFF.

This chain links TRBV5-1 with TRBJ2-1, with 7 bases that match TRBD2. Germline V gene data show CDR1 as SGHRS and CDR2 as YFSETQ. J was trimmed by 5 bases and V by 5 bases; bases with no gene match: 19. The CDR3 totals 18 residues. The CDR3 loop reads CASRFSGDNRAAHNEQFF. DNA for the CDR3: TGCGCCAGCAGGTTCAGCGGGGATAACCGTGCCGCCCACAATGAGCAGTTCTTC.

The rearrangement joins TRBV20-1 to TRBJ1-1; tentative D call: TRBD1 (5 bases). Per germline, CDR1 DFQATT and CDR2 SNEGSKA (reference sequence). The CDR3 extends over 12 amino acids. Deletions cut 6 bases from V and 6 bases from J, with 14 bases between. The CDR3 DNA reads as TGCAGTGCCCCACAGGATTTGTCTGAAGCTTTCTTT. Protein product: CSAPQDLSEAFF.

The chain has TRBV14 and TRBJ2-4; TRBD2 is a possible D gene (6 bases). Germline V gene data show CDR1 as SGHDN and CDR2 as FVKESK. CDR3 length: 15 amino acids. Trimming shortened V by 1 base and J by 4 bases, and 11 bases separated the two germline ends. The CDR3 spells CASSQGRREKNIQYF. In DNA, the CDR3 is TGTGCCAGCAGCCAAGGGCGGAGGGAAAAAAACATTCAGTACTTC.

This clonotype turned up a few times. CDR3 sequence reads: CASSYDFSQGTSQKLFF. In DNA form, the CDR3 reads TGTGCCAGCAGTTACGATTTCTCCCAAGGAACCTCCCAAAAACTGTTTTTT. V usage is TRBV6-5 and J usage is TRBJ1-4; D unclear. The CDR3 totals 17 residues. Trimming left V 2 bases short and J 9 bases short, with 22 bases between. Germline-derived CDR1 and CDR2 are MNHEY and SVGAGI.

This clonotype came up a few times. Here the CDR3 reads CASRRDTGELFF. CDR3 nucleotide sequence: TGTGCCAGCAGACGAGACACCGGGGAGCTGTTTTTT. The rearrangement joins TRBV6-2 or TRBV6-3 to TRBJ2-2; D gene ambiguous. The germline V gene has CDR1 MNHEY and CDR2 SVGEGT. The CDR3 sequence is 12 residues long. V was pared by 6 bases and J by 3 bases, with 5 bases between.

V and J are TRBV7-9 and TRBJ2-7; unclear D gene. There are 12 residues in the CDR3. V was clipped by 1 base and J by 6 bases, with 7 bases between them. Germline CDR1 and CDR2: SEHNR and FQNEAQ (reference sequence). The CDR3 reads CASSLGRSEQYF. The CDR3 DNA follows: TGTGCCAGCAGCTTAGGTAGGTCCGAGCAGTACTTC. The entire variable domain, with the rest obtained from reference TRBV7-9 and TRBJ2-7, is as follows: DTGVSQNPRHKITKRGQNVTFRCDPISEHNRLYWYRQTLGQGPEFLTYFQNEAQLEKSRLLSDRFSAERPKGSFSTLEIQRTEQGDSAMYLCASSLGRSEQYFGPGTRLTVT.

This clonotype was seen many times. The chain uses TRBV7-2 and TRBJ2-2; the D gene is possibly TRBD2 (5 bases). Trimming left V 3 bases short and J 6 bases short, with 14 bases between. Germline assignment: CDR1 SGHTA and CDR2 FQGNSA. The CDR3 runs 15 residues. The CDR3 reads CASSFPGLMAGELFF. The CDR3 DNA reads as TGTGCCAGCAGCTTCCCCGGACTTATGGCCGGGGAGCTGTTTTTT.

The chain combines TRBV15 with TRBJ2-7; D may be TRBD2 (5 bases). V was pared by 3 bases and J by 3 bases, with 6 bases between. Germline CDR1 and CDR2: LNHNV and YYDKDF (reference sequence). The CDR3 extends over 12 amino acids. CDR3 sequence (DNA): TGTGCCACCAGCAGGGCGGGCTACGAGCAGTACTTC. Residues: CATSRAGYEQYF. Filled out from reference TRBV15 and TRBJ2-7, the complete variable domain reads DAMVIQNPRYQVTQFGKPVTLSCSQTLNHNVMYWYQQKSSQAPKLLFHYYDKDFNNEADTPDNFQSRRPNTSFCFLDIRSPGLGDTAMYLCATSRAGYEQYFGPGTRLTVT.

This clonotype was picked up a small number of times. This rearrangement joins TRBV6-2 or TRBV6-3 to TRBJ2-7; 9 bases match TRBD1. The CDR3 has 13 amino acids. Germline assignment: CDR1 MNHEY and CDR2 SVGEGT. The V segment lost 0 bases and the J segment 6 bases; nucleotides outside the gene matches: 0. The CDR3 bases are TGTGCCAGCAGTTACTCGACAGGGGGCGAGCAGTACTTC. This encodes CASSYSTGGEQYF.

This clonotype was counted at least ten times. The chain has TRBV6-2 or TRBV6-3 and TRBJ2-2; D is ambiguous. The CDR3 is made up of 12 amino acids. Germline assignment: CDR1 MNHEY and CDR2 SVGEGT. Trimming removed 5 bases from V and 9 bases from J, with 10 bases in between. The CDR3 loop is CASSEARRELFF. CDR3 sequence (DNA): TGTGCCAGCAGTGAGGCGAGGAGGGAGCTGTTTTTT.

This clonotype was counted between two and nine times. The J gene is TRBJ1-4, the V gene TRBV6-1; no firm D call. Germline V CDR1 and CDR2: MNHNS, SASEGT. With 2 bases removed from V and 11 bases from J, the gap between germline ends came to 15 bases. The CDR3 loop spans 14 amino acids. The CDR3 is CASSEFRVQDKLFF. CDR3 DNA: TGTGCCAGCAGTGAATTCCGGGTCCAGGACAAACTGTTTTTT.

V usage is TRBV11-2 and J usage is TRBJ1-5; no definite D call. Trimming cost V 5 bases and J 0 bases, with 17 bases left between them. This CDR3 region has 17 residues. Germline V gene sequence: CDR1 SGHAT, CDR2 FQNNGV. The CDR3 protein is CASSLRSGSVSNQPQHF. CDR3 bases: TGTGCCAGCAGCCTCCGGAGCGGAAGTGTTAGCAATCAGCCCCAGCATTTT. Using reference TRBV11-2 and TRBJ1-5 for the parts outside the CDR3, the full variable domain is EAGVAQSPRYKIIEKRQSVAFWCNPISGHATLYWYQQILGQGPKLLIQFQNNGVVDDSQLPKDRFSAERLKGVDSTLKIQPAKLEDSAVYLCASSLRSGSVSNQPQHFGDGTRLSIL.

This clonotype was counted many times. CDR3 coding DNA: TGCGCCAGCAGGTCGACAGGGAGCCTCACAGATACGCAGTATTTT. Translation gives CASRSTGSLTDTQYF. The chain recombines TRBV5-1 with TRBJ2-3, with TRBD1 matching 7 bases. Germline V lookup: CDR1 SGHRS, CDR2 YFSETQ. With V trimmed by 5 bases and J by 2 bases, 8 bases remained unmatched. The CDR3 runs to 15 residues.

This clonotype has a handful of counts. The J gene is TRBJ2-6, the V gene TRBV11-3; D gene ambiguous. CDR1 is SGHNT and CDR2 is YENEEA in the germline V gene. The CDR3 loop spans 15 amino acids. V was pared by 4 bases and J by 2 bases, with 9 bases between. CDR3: CASSSTFPGANVLTF. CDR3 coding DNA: TGTGCCAGCAGCTCCACCTTCCCTGGGGCCAACGTCCTGACTTTC.